This is a list of T cell receptor beta chains from one sample in a study of regulatory dendritic cells for organ transplantation. Libraries were prepared by immunoSEQ multiplex PCR; TCRdb keeps only in-frame clonotypes and omits some of them. The table lists about 28,000 clones, approximately 81% of them singletons. The sample taken for sequencing was naive CD8+ T cells from blood. Source of these receptors: a human donor in good health. Each CDR3 is given with its conserved first and last residue. D genes are given only for firm matches. Size tells how often a clone was seen (once, few, many) or the class of an expanded clone, and some rows leave it out.

CDR3 DNA	CDR3 protein	J gene	V gene	clone size	D gene
TGTGCCAGCAGTGAACTTTTAGGGAGCTCTGGGGCCAACGTCCTGACTTTC	CASSELLGSSGANVLTF	TRBJ2-6	TRBV2	NA	NA
TGTGCCACCAGTTTCCCGACACCGGATGATCAGCCCCAGCATTTT	CATSFPTPDDQPQHF	TRBJ1-5	TRBV15	NA	NA
TGCGCCAGCAGCCAACTGACAGTAAGCAATCAGCCCCAGCATTTT	CASSQLTVSNQPQHF	TRBJ1-5	TRBV4-1	NA	NA
TGTGCCACCAGCAGAGAAAAAAGCGGCGATACGCAGTATTTT	CATSREKSGDTQYF	TRBJ2-3	TRBV15	NA	NA
TGTGCCAGCAGCAACCTCCAGGTGAACTCTGGAAACACCATATATTTT	CASSNLQVNSGNTIYF	TRBJ1-3	TRBV7-9	NA	NA
TGTGCCATCAGTGAGTCGTGGGGCACTCTAGCCAAAAACATTCAGTACTTC	CAISESWGTLAKNIQYF	TRBJ2-4	TRBV10-3	NA	NA
TGTGCCAGCAGCTTAGCCCGACTAGCGGGGGGGCAGTTTTCATCCGGAGATACGCAGTATTTT	CASSLARLAGGQFSSGDTQYF	TRBJ2-3	TRBV7-8	NA	TRBD2
TGTGCCAGCAGCTCGGGACTAGCGAACGAGCAGTACTTC	CASSSGLANEQYF	TRBJ2-7	TRBV13	NA	TRBD2
TGTGCCAGCAGCGTAGATGGGACAGGCATAGATACGCAGTATTTT	CASSVDGTGIDTQYF	TRBJ2-3	TRBV9	NA	TRBD1
TGTGCCAGCAGCGTAGGGGGGGGGCCGAACACCGGGGAGCTGTTTTTT	CASSVGGGPNTGELFF	TRBJ2-2	TRBV9	NA	NA
TGTGCCAGCAGTTTATCGATCCAGGGTAGCACTGAAGCTTTCTTT	CASSLSIQGSTEAFF	TRBJ1-1	TRBV27	NA	NA
TGTGCCAGCAGCTTAGTCTTAGCGGGGGCCTCATTTGACAATGAGCAGTTCTTC	CASSLVLAGASFDNEQFF	TRBJ2-1	TRBV7-8	NA	TRBD2
TGTGCCAGTAGTTTACAGGGGGGTTACACTGAAGCTTTCTTT	CASSLQGGYTEAFF	TRBJ1-1	TRBV19	NA	TRBD1
TGCGCCAGCAGCTTGGACCCGGGGGACTACAATGAGCAGTTCTTC	CASSLDPGDYNEQFF	TRBJ2-1	TRBV5-1	NA	NA
TGTGCCATCAGTGACCCGGGACAGGGATACTATGGCTACACCTTC	CAISDPGQGYYGYTF	TRBJ1-2	TRBV10-3	NA	TRBD1
TGTGCCAGCAGCCCAGGGTTATCCTACGAGCAGTACTTC	CASSPGLSYEQYF	TRBJ2-7	TRBV5-6	NA	NA
TGTGCCAGCTACGGAGGAACCTACGAGCAGTACTTC	CASYGGTYEQYF	TRBJ2-7	TRBV2	NA	NA
TGTGCCAGCAGTGAAGAATACGGGAGAACATACGAGCAGTACTTC	CASSEEYGRTYEQYF	TRBJ2-7	TRBV6-1	NA	NA
TGTGCCAGCAGCTTAGCTGGCGGGGGGGCCTCCTACGAGCAGTACTTC	CASSLAGGGASYEQYF	TRBJ2-7	TRBV11-2	NA	TRBD2
TGTGCCAGCAGTGAACATGAAGCTTTCTTT	CASSEHEAFF	TRBJ1-1	TRBV6-1	NA	NA
TGCGCCAGCAGTCCCTCGGGTGGCGGGGGGGCACCAGAGACCCAGTACTTC	CASSPSGGGGAPETQYF	TRBJ2-5	TRBV23-1	NA	TRBD2
TGTGCCAGCAGCCAATCGGAAGGGGACCAAGAGACCCAGTACTTC	CASSQSEGDQETQYF	TRBJ2-5	TRBV4-2	once	NA
TGTGCCAGCAGCGTAGAGGGTGGGGGGTCCCAAGAGACCCAGTACTTC	CASSVEGGGSQETQYF	TRBJ2-5	TRBV9	NA	NA
TGCGCCAGCAGCCAAGCTTCCAGCGGGGATTACACCGGGGAGCTGTTTTTT	CASSQASSGDYTGELFF	TRBJ2-2	TRBV4-3	NA	TRBD2
TGTGCCAGCAGACGAGACAGGGAGGATTCACCCCTCCACTTT	CASRRDREDSPLHF	TRBJ1-6	TRBV6-6	few	TRBD1
TGTGCCAGCAGTCCGCCGGGACAGGGAAATGAAAAACTGTTTTTT	CASSPPGQGNEKLFF	TRBJ1-4	TRBV2	NA	TRBD1
TGTGCCAGTAGTATACGCAGGGACAATTATAATTCACCCCTCCACTTT	CASSIRRDNYNSPLHF	TRBJ1-6	TRBV19	few	NA
TGTGCCAGCAGTTACCCGGGGGGAAACACCATATATTTT	CASSYPGGNTIYF	TRBJ1-3	TRBV6-5	NA	NA
TGTGCCAGCAGCTTGGCCAACGGACCAGGGTCGTACGAGCAGTACTTC	CASSLANGPGSYEQYF	TRBJ2-7	TRBV5-8	NA	NA
TGTGCCAGCAGCGACAGGACAGGGTCTGAGGAGACCCAGTACTTC	CASSDRTGSEETQYF	TRBJ2-5	TRBV11-3	NA	TRBD1
TGTGCCAGCAGTGCCTACCTATCGGGACAAAACTACAATGAGCAGTTCTTC	CASSAYLSGQNYNEQFF	TRBJ2-1	TRBV6-1	NA	NA
TGTGCCAGCAGTCGTATTGGGGGCGCAGGCTCCTACGAGCAGTACTTC	CASSRIGGAGSYEQYF	TRBJ2-7	TRBV27	NA	NA
TGTGCCAGCAGCTTAGTTGCGGCGCCCCAAGAGACCCAGTACTTC	CASSLVAAPQETQYF	TRBJ2-5	TRBV7-7	once	NA
TGTGCCAGCAGCTTGGGAGGCGATCGTCCAGATACGCAGTATTTT	CASSLGGDRPDTQYF	TRBJ2-3	TRBV5-6	NA	NA
TGTGCCAGCAGAGGGGAAGGGTTGAACTATGGCTACACCTTC	CASRGEGLNYGYTF	TRBJ1-2	TRBV7-8	NA	NA
TGTGCCAGCAGCGTATCGGGGGTCACCTACGAGCAGTACTTC	CASSVSGVTYEQYF	TRBJ2-7	TRBV9	NA	NA
TGTGCCAGCAGCCCCGGGACTGAAGCTTTCTTT	CASSPGTEAFF	TRBJ1-1	TRBV6-1	NA	NA
TGTGCCAGCAAAGTGGGACAGGGGGATAATTCACCCCTCCACTTT	CASKVGQGDNSPLHF	TRBJ1-6	TRBV27	NA	TRBD1
TGTGCCAGCAGTAAAGGACAGGGGTTCAAGAGCAATCAGCCCCAGCATTTT	CASSKGQGFKSNQPQHF	TRBJ1-5	TRBV2	few	TRBD1
TGTGCCAGCACTCAAAGGGGGAACACTGAAGCTTTCTTT	CASTQRGNTEAFF	TRBJ1-1	TRBV6-1	NA	NA
TGTGCCAGCAGTTTATCGAGTTACTCTGGGGCCAACGTCCTGACTTTC	CASSLSSYSGANVLTF	TRBJ2-6	TRBV27	NA	NA
TGTGCCAGCAAGGAGCGGGGGGGCCGAGATACGCAGTATTTT	CASKERGGRDTQYF	TRBJ2-3	TRBV2	NA	TRBD2
TGTGCCAGCAGCTTAGATCTTTCTGAGTACACAGATACGCAGTATTTT	CASSLDLSEYTDTQYF	TRBJ2-3	TRBV11-2	NA	NA
TGTGCCAGCACCCCTTCGGGGGTCGCCTACGAGCAGTACTTC	CASTPSGVAYEQYF	TRBJ2-7	TRBV5-6	NA	NA
TGTGCCAGCAGTGACAAGCGGGGGGGCTCAGATACGCAGTATTTT	CASSDKRGGSDTQYF	TRBJ2-3	TRBV2	NA	TRBD2
TGCAGCGTTGAGCTCTGGAGTTTTGGCTACACCTTC	CSVELWSFGYTF	TRBJ1-2	TRBV29-1	NA	NA
TGCGCCAGCAGCGCCGGGACAGGGACCTACGAGCAGTACTTC	CASSAGTGTYEQYF	TRBJ2-7	TRBV4-3	once	TRBD1
TGTGCCAGCAGCAGGGGGGGACACGAGCAGTACTTC	CASSRGGHEQYF	TRBJ2-7	TRBV5-5	NA	NA
TGTGCCAGCAGTACAGGGGGCAATGGCTACACCTTC	CASSTGGNGYTF	TRBJ1-2	TRBV27	NA	TRBD1
TGTGCCAGCAGCTTAGATCGCCAGGGGGCGGCTGGCTACACCTTC	CASSLDRQGAAGYTF	TRBJ1-2	TRBV11-2	once	TRBD1
TGTGCCAGCAGCTTACCCGAACTAGAGACCTACGAGCAGTACTTC	CASSLPELETYEQYF	TRBJ2-7	TRBV11-2	NA	NA
TGTGCCAGCAGCGTCGAGAGTTCCTACAATGAGCAGTTCTTC	CASSVESSYNEQFF	TRBJ2-1	TRBV7-6	NA	NA